A single sample gave rise to the 28 T cell receptor beta chains below, sequenced in a study of brain T cells in children with intractable seizures (dated by TCRdb to the early 2020s). Libraries were constructed by the immunoSEQ multiplex PCR assay. TCRdb took this table from immuneACCESS and kept in-frame rearrangements with V and J called. Such tables lack part of the clones; where checked against another copy, unresolved V genes explain under half of the gap, and the rest is unexplained. This sample lists roughly 120,000 clones; roughly 94% were detected once. The ten top clones hold 3.5% to 4.5% of the sample. Interpreted using the paper, the time point label stands for: resected brain tissue, or blood drawn just prior to surgery. The specimen comprised peripheral blood, sampled at surgery. The receptors were sampled from a boy under three years old with hemimegalencephaly and intractable seizures.

The chain recombines TRBV28 with TRBJ2-1, with D perhaps TRBD2 (5 bases). With 7 bases removed from V and 4 bases from J, the gap between germline ends came to 14 bases. The CDR3 is 14 amino acids. Per the germline V gene, CDR1 is MDHEN and CDR2 is SYDVKM. The CDR3 bases are TGTGCCAGCATGGAGACTACTTATTACAATGAGCAGTTCTTC. Protein: CASMETTYYNEQFF.

This clone appeared once. The V gene is TRBV5-1, the J gene TRBJ1-1; tentative D call: TRBD1 (6 bases). This CDR3 is 13 amino acids long. Germline CDR1 and CDR2: SGHRS and YFSETQ. Trimming shortened V by 0 bases and J by 4 bases, and 7 bases separated the two germline ends. Here the CDR3 reads CASSLEQGTEAFF. CDR3 DNA sequence: TGCGCCAGCAGCTTGGAACAGGGCACTGAAGCTTTCTTT. The variable domain in full, completed from reference TRBV5-1 and TRBJ1-1, reads KAGVTQTPRYLIKTRGQQVTLSCSPISGHRSVSWYQQTPGQGLQFLFEYFSETQRNKGNFPGRFSGRQFSNSRSEMNVSTLELGDSALYLCASSLEQGTEAFFGQGTRLTVV.

The chain combines TRBV29-1 with TRBJ2-2, with D unresolved. Deletions cut 6 bases from V and 0 bases from J, with 11 bases between. The CDR3 covers 14 residues. The germline CDR1 and CDR2 sequences are SQVTM and ANQGSEA. The CDR3 protein is CSVKTGSNTGELFF. CDR3 nucleotides: TGCAGCGTGAAAACCGGGTCGAACACCGGGGAGCTGTTTTTT.

This clone has only one observation. This rearrangement joins TRBV27 to TRBJ1-1; D is uncertain. The V end lost 3 bases, the J end lost 2 bases, and 7 bases lay between the germline ends. This CDR3 is 13 amino acids long. CDR1 MNHEY and CDR2 SMNVEV come from the germline V gene (reference sequence). The DNA for the CDR3 is TGTGCCAGCAGTTTTGCAGGTAACACTGAAGCTTTCTTT. Amino acids: CASSFAGNTEAFF.

V usage is TRBV28 and J usage is TRBJ2-1, with D perhaps TRBD2 (6 bases). There are 15 residues in the CDR3. The V gene lost 8 bases and the J gene lost 3 bases, with 17 bases spanning the gap. Germline V gene lookup returns CDR1 MDHEN and CDR2 SYDVKM. The chain's CDR3 is CASGSVGSVYNEQFF. CDR3 nucleotides: TGTGCCAGCGGGTCGGTCGGGAGTGTCTACAATGAGCAGTTCTTC. Full variable domain (remainder filled in from reference TRBV28 and TRBJ2-1): DVKVTQSSRYLVKRTGEKVFLECVQDMDHENMFWYRQDPGLGLRLIYFSYDVKMKEKGDIPEGYSVSREKKERFSLILESASTNQTSMYLCASGSVGSVYNEQFFGPGTRLTVL.

The chain links TRBV11-3 to TRBJ2-5; D may be TRBD2 (6 bases). V gave up 4 bases and J gave up 5 bases, with 17 bases separating them. In germline, CDR1 is SGHNT, CDR2 YENEEA. CDR3 length: 15 amino acids. The CDR3 reads CASSWGSGGAETQYF. As DNA, the CDR3 is TGTGCCAGCAGCTGGGGTAGCGGAGGTGCGGAGACCCAGTACTTC.

The DNA of the CDR3 is TGTGCCAGCAGCTTAGCAGGGCTAGAGACCCAGTACTTC. Residues: CASSLAGLETQYF. The chain carries TRBV7-2 and TRBJ2-5, with unresolved D. The germline V gene encodes CDR1 SGHTA and CDR2 FQGNSA. V lost 0 bases to trimming and J lost 4 bases, with 6 bases between them. The CDR3 contains 13 residues. The complete variable domain, with remaining parts taken from reference TRBV7-2 and TRBJ2-5, reads GAGVSQSPSNKVTEKGKDVELRCDPISGHTALYWYRQSLGQGLEFLIYFQGNSAPDKSGLPSDRFSAERTGGSVSTLTIQRTQQEDSAVYLCASSLAGLETQYFGPGTRLLVL.

The chain couples TRBV4-2 to TRBJ2-7; D is possibly TRBD2 (5 bases). V lost 0 bases and J 9 bases, leaving 15 bases between the germline ends. This CDR3 spans 14 amino acids. CDR1 and CDR2 from the germline V gene are LGHNA and YNFKEQ. Here the CDR3 reads CASSQDRLGGRQYF. In nucleotides, the CDR3 is TGTGCCAGCAGCCAAGATAGACTGGGCGGGCGGCAGTACTTC.

This rearrangement joins TRBV18 to TRBJ2-3, with D possibly matching TRBD2 (5 bases). Germline V gives CDR1 KGHSH, CDR2 LQKENI. Trimming removed 4 bases at V and 3 bases at J, with 11 bases between. The CDR3 is 14 amino acids. In DNA, the CDR3 is TGTGCCAGCTCACGGCGGACTCAGACAGATACGCAGTATTTT. Amino acids: CASSRRTQTDTQYF. Variable domain in full (rest from reference TRBV18 and TRBJ2-3): NAGVMQNPRHLVRRRGQEARLRCSPMKGHSHVYWYRQLPEEGLKFMVYLQKENIIDESGMPKERFSAEFPKEGPSILRIQQVVRGDSAAYFCASSRRTQTDTQYFGPGTRLTVL.

The V and J genes are TRBV28 and TRBJ2-7; 7 bases agree with TRBD1. Germline values: CDR1 MDHEN, CDR2 SYDVKM. V shed 4 bases and J 6 bases; nucleotides not matched to a gene: 3. This CDR3 is built from 12 residues. The DNA of the CDR3 is TGTGCCAGCAGTTATCCAGGGGGCGAGCAGTACTTC. It specifies CASSYPGGEQYF.

The chain joins TRBV2 to TRBJ2-7; 8 positions agree with TRBD2. V shed 3 bases, J shed 2 bases, and the junction held 9 bases outside the gene matches. The CDR3 has 16 residues. Germline CDR1 reads SNHLY; CDR2 reads FYNNEI. CDR3 residues: CASSEGGLAGAYEQYF. CDR3 sequence (DNA): TGTGCCAGCAGTGAGGGAGGACTAGCTGGGGCCTACGAGCAGTACTTC.

The V and J genes are TRBV30 and TRBJ1-1; a possible D gene is TRBD1 (6 bases). The V and J ends lost 1 base and 6 bases respectively, with 15 bases between them. CDR3 length equals 14 residues. Per the germline V gene, CDR1 is GTSNPN and CDR2 is SVGIG (reference sequence). For the CDR3, the DNA is TGTGCCTGGAGTGCGGGTCGGAAGGGGGCTGAAGCTTTCTTT. This sequence encodes CAWSAGRKGAEAFF.

The genes are TRBV3-1 (or the pseudogene TRBV3-2) and TRBJ2-2, with 11 bases that match TRBD2. V lost 9 bases to trimming and J lost 7 bases; unmatched junction nucleotides: 10. The CDR3 loop spans 15 amino acids. Per germline, CDR1 LGHDT and CDR2 YNNKEL (reference sequence). CDR3 in amino acids: CARTTSGSRHGELFF. As DNA, the CDR3 is TGTGCCAGGACTACTAGCGGGAGTCGTCACGGGGAGCTGTTTTTT.

The chain couples TRBV24-1 to TRBJ2-5, with a tentative D call TRBD2 (5 bases). Per germline, CDR1 KGHDR and CDR2 SFDVKD. Trimming stripped 3 bases from V and 5 bases from J, with 18 bases between. The CDR3 consists of 16 residues. The CDR3 sequence is CATSDPGEIPKETQYF. For the CDR3, the DNA is TGTGCCACCAGTGATCCCGGGGAAATCCCGAAGGAGACCCAGTACTTC.

The chain links TRBV5-8 to TRBJ2-2; 9 nucleotides align to TRBD1. Trimming removed 4 bases from V and 5 bases from J; junction bases left unmatched: 9. The CDR3 has 16 amino acids. CDR1 and CDR2 from the germline V gene are SGHTS and YDEGEE. Written as DNA, the CDR3 is TGTGCCAGCAGCCCAGGACAGGGGATTAATACCGGGGAGCTGTTTTTT. This encodes CASSPGQGINTGELFF.

The chain combines TRBV18 with TRBJ2-3, with no clear D. This CDR3 spans 13 amino acids. V lost 2 bases, J lost 4 bases, and 7 bases lay in between. Per the germline V gene, CDR1 is KGHSH and CDR2 is LQKENI. The CDR3 DNA follows: TGTGCCAGCTCACCAGGGGTGCCAGATACGCAGTATTTT. This codes for CASSPGVPDTQYF.

J is TRBJ1-4 and V is TRBV5-6; 9 nucleotides line up with TRBD1. Germline assignment: CDR1 SGHDT and CDR2 YYEEEE. This CDR3 has 17 amino acids. After removal of 4 bases from V and 3 bases from J, the junction contained 10 bases not matched to a gene. Here the CDR3 DNA reads TGTGCCAGCAGCACAGGGGGCCGGGGGCCACCTAATGAAAAACTGTTTTTT. Protein: CASSTGGRGPPNEKLFF. Full variable domain (missing parts from reference TRBV5-6 and TRBJ1-4): DAGVTQSPTHLIKTRGQQVTLRCSPKSGHDTVSWYQQALGQGPQFIFQYYEEEERQRGNFPDRFSGHQFPNYSSELNVNALLLGDSALYLCASSTGGRGPPNEKLFFGSGTQLSVL.

This sequence joins TRBV4-3 and TRBJ2-7; tentatively, D is TRBD2 (5 bases). This CDR3 spans 14 amino acids. V was shortened by 4 bases and J by 7 bases, with 17 bases between the two germline ends. Germline assignment: CDR1 LGHNA and CDR2 YSLEER. Here the CDR3 reads CASSPQHGVGEQYF. CDR3 sequence (DNA): TGCGCCAGCAGCCCCCAACACGGGGTGGGAGAGCAGTACTTC.

V is TRBV30 and J is TRBJ1-5, with D possibly being TRBD1 (6 bases). Looked up from germline, CDR1 is GTSNPN and CDR2 is SVGIG (reference sequence). V shed 5 bases and J shed 0 bases, with 11 bases lying between them. This CDR3 has 14 residues. The CDR3 sequence is CAWGGQFSNQPQHF. The CDR3, as DNA: TGTGCCTGGGGGGGACAATTTAGCAATCAGCCCCAGCATTTT.

The chain links TRBV20-1 to TRBJ2-7; no firm D call. Germline loops: CDR1 DFQATT, CDR2 SNEGSKA (reference sequence). V dropped 2 bases and J dropped 7 bases, with 6 bases sitting between them. The CDR3 runs to 10 residues. The CDR3 is CSARRREQYF. The CDR3 region has the DNA TGCAGTGCTAGAAGACGGGAGCAGTACTTC.

The V call is TRBV4-1, the J call TRBJ2-7; 7 bases line up with TRBD1. The CDR3 consists of 16 residues. Germline lookup yields CDR1 MGHRA and CDR2 YSYEKL. Unmatched junction bases numbered 11, after V lost 4 bases and J lost 2 bases. The CDR3 spells CASSPSGQPLPYEQYF. The CDR3 DNA reads TGCGCCAGCAGCCCCTCGGGACAGCCACTTCCCTACGAGCAGTACTTC.

The chain couples TRBV5-1 to TRBJ2-7, with 12 nucleotides matching TRBD2. In germline, CDR1 is SGHRS, CDR2 YFSETQ. V dropped 1 base and J dropped 4; count of bases not matched to a gene: 12. The CDR3 spans 18 residues. CDR3 nucleotides: TGCGCCAGCAGCTTGCGGCTAGCGGGAGGGCCTAACCATTACGAGCAGTACTTC. The encoded protein is CASSLRLAGGPNHYEQYF.

The gene calls are TRBV6-5 and TRBJ2-5, with a weak D call TRBD2 (5 bases). V was shortened by 6 bases and J by 4 bases, with 18 bases between the two germline ends. The CDR3 is 15 amino acids. Germline V gene data show CDR1 as MNHEY and CDR2 as SVGAGI. The CDR3 bases are TGTGCCAGCAGCCGAACTAGAGTCTGGGGAGAGACCCAGTACTTC. Translated: CASSRTRVWGETQYF.

V gene TRBV9 combines with J gene TRBJ2-1; D possibly corresponds to TRBD2 (6 bases). The germline V gene has CDR1 SGDLS and CDR2 YYNGEE. The CDR3 is 14 residues long. With 0 bases removed from V and 3 bases from J, the gap between germline ends came to 7 bases. The CDR3 coding sequence is TGTGCCAGCAGCGTAGGGGACTTCTACAATGAGCAGTTCTTC. Amino acid sequence: CASSVGDFYNEQFF.

V usage is TRBV13 and J usage is TRBJ2-2; D is possibly TRBD1 (5 bases). CDR3 length: 14 residues. V dropped 2 bases and J dropped 6 bases, with 10 bases sitting between them. Germline V lookup: CDR1 PRHDT, CDR2 FYEKMQ (reference sequence). CDR3 in amino acids: CASSLQGGPGELFF. The CDR3 DNA is TGTGCCAGCAGCTTACAGGGTGGCCCCGGGGAGCTGTTTTTT.

This clone was seen a single time. This rearrangement joins TRBV28 to TRBJ1-6, with a possible D match to TRBD1 (5 bases). The CDR3 contains 16 residues. With 3 bases removed from V and 6 bases from J, the gap between germline ends came to 15 bases. CDR1 and CDR2 (germline): MDHEN, SYDVKM. CDR3 coding DNA: TGTGCCAGCAGTTTCGGGGACCGGGCCCTTAATTCACCCCTCCACTTT. It specifies CASSFGDRALNSPLHF.

The J gene is TRBJ2-1, the V gene TRBV18; 10 bases map to TRBD1. The CDR3 is made up of 15 amino acids. V dropped 3 bases and J dropped 9; count of bases not matched to a gene: 8. Per germline, CDR1 KGHSH and CDR2 LQKENI. The CDR3 region is CASSPGTGVQGEQFF. DNA of the CDR3: TGTGCCAGCTCACCCGGGACAGGGGTCCAGGGTGAGCAGTTCTTC.

This chain links TRBV5-4 with TRBJ2-1, with 13 bases identical to TRBD2. V dropped 5 bases and J dropped 5; count of bases not matched to a gene: 16. The CDR3 runs 19 residues. Germline CDR1 is SGHNT and CDR2 is YYREEE (reference sequence). CDR3 in DNA: TGTGCCAGCAGGAGACTAGCGGGAGGCTCTACTTACCTCAACAATGAGCAGTTCTTC. Its protein is CASRRLAGGSTYLNNEQFF.